This TCR beta chain was profiled in a study of OX40 agonist ivuxolimab in advanced cancers. Regarding the research as a whole: The costimulatory receptor OX40 (CD134) was targeted by ivuxolimab, a fully human IgG2 agonistic monoclonal antibody. Intravenous ivuxolimab was administered to patients every 2 weeks at six dose levels: 0.01, 0.1, 0.3, 1.5, 3 and 10 mg/kg. Among the approximately 54 dose-escalation patients, about 19 had hepatocellular carcinoma, approximately 15 melanoma, 9 renal cell carcinoma and 9 head and neck cancer. In the dose-escalation cohort, approximately 80% of patients were male, and the mean age was roughly 56 years with a range of about 20 to 90. Patients were allowed to have had prior anti-PD-1, anti-PD-L1 or anti-CTLA-4 therapy, and 40% of the dose-escalation patients had been treated with checkpoint inhibitors. Three dose-escalation patients achieved partial responses, one with hepatocellular carcinoma and two with cutaneous melanoma. The purpose of peripheral TCRbeta sequencing was to test whether ivuxolimab changed TCR sequence diversity and led to clonal T-cell expansion. The monotherapy dose-escalation portion (N ≈ 50 patients) of the phase I ivuxolimab trial is reported in the paper.

Patients with autoimmune disease history or receiving systemic immunosuppression were excluded from the trial. Peripheral blood for TCR sequencing was collected from all dose cohorts at baseline, on cycle 4 day 1, and on cycle 7 day 1. The samples were taken from a phase I, first-in-human, multicenter, open-label dose-escalation trial of ivuxolimab. Adults with locally advanced or metastatic melanoma, renal cell, hepatocellular, or head and neck squamous cell carcinoma were enrolled in the trial. Before TCR sequencing, CD4+ and CD8+ T cells were separately sorted from peripheral blood. The investigation overall reported the following: Clonal expansion of both CD4+ and CD8+ blood T cells was observed from baseline to week 6 at doses 0.1 to 3.0 mg/kg. Partial responders in the 0.1-3.0 mg/kg groups had among the lowest normalized peripheral clonal expansion, especially among CD8+ T cells. The antigen specificity of the peripheral T cells that underwent clonal expansion was not determined. Low levels of normalized T-cell clonal expansion were also seen in some patients who did not respond. On average, CD8+ T cells showed more expanded clones than CD4+ T cells after ivuxolimab.

To sequence the TCRbeta CDR3 region, genomic DNA was isolated from the sorted cells. The immunoSEQ Assay was used to sequence the TCRbeta CDR3 regions. The immuneACCESS repertoire file appears here via TCRdb, limited to in-frame rearrangements. These files lack a portion of the clones; in checked studies, under half of the deficit traces to unresolved V genes, and the cause of the others is not known. The sample records tens of thousands of clones, about 87% of which are singletons. The ten most abundant clones make up around 1.6% of the sample. V lost 0 bases and J lost 2 bases; the stretch between them is 10 bases long. CDR1 and CDR2, looked up from the germline V gene, are KGHSH and LQKENI. The CDR3 runs 16 residues from the cysteine to the phenylalanine. The retained sequence is limited to the CDR3, 48 bases, with the frame set at the first base. In regard to this clone: The clone's antigen remains unknown. Per-nucleotide qualities are absent, and no much larger clonotype sits a single base away.

The chain employs TRBV18 and TRBJ2-2, with the D segment identity uncertain. Specimen: CD4+ or CD8+ T cells sorted from blood, collected in a trial of the OX40 agonist ivuxolimab. The sequence was obtained from an adult with an advanced solid tumor such as melanoma, head and neck, liver or kidney cancer. CDR3 loop: CASSPPGLKNTGELFF. The nucleotide sequence is given as TGTGCCAGCTCACCACCCGGGTTAAAAAACACCGGGGAGCTGTTTTTT.